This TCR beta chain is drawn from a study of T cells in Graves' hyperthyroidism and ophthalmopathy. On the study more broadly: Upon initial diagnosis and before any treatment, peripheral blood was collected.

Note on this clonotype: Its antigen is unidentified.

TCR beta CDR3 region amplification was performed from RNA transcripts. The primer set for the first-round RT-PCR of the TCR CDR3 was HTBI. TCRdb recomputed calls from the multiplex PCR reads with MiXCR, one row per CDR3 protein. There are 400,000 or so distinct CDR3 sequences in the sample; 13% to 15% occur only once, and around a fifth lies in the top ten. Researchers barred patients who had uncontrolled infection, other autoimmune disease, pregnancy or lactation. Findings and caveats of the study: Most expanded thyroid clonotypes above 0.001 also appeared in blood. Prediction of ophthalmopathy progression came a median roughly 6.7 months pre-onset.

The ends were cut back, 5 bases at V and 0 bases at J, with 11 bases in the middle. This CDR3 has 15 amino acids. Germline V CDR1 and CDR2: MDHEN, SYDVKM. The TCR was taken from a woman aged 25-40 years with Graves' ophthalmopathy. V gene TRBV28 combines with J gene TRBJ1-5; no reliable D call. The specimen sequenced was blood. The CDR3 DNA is TGTGCCAGCAGTCTCCTACACGGTAGCAATCAGCCCCAGCATTTT. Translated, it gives CASSLLHGSNQPQHF.